The next 30 T cell receptor beta chains were all read from a single sample in a study of OX40 agonist ivuxolimab in advanced cancers. Generated by immunoSEQ multiplex PCR, the TCRdb table keeps only in-frame clones and is missing some. Among tens of thousands of clones listed, about 89% were seen once. The input for sequencing was CD4+ or CD8+ T cells sorted from blood, taken in a trial of the OX40 agonist ivuxolimab. These receptor sequences come from an adult with an advanced solid tumor such as melanoma, head and neck, liver or kidney cancer.

The chain employs TRBV18 and TRBJ2-3; D is unclear. Germline CDR1 reads KGHSH; CDR2 reads LQKENI. The CDR3 has 13 amino acids. V gave up 6 bases and J gave up 3 bases, with 10 bases separating them. The CDR3: CASSPSVTDTQYF. The CDR3 nucleotides read TGTGCCAGCTCGCCAAGTGTAACAGATACGCAGTATTTT.

The gene calls are TRBV10-1 and TRBJ2-7; D is tentatively TRBD1 or TRBD2 (5 bases each). Trimming cost V 0 bases and J 0 bases, with 12 bases left between them. The V gene's germline CDR1 is WNHNN and CDR2 SYGVQD (reference sequence). The CDR3 is made up of 16 amino acids. CDR3 loop: CASSESGDPSSYEQYF. DNA for the CDR3: TGCGCCAGCAGTGAGTCGGGGGATCCCAGCTCCTACGAGCAGTACTTC.

The chain couples TRBV28 to TRBJ2-2; 7 bases are a match to TRBD2. The germline gives CDR1 MDHEN, CDR2 SYDVKM. This CDR3 comprises 14 residues. Trimming cost V 3 bases and J 12 bases; bases outside gene matches: 10. CDR3 nucleotide sequence: TGTGCCAGCAGTTTTCACTTGCGGCGGGAGAAGCTGTTTTTT. Protein product: CASSFHLRREKLFF. The full variable domain, completed using reference TRBV28 and TRBJ2-2, is DVKVTQSSRYLVKRTGEKVFLECVQDMDHENMFWYRQDPGLGLRLIYFSYDVKMKEKGDIPEGYSVSREKKERFSLILESASTNQTSMYLCASSFHLRREKLFFGEGSRLTVL.

V is TRBV5-1 and J is TRBJ1-1; no firm D call. The CDR3 totals 11 residues. Germline V gives CDR1 SGHRS, CDR2 YFSETQ. The V and J ends lost 0 bases and 8 bases respectively, with 5 bases between them. The CDR3 loop is CASSLEGEAFF. The CDR3 DNA reads TGCGCCAGCAGCTTGGAAGGAGAAGCTTTCTTT.

This clone was seen once. The chain employs TRBV7-2 and TRBJ2-7; 12 bases map to TRBD2. Per germline, CDR1 SGHTA and CDR2 FQGNSA. CDR3 length: 14 residues. V lost 5 bases, J lost 4 bases, and 3 bases stayed unmatched. CDR3 sequence reads: CASSAGLAGYEQYF. CDR3 nucleotides: TGTGCCAGCAGCGCCGGACTAGCGGGGTACGAGCAGTACTTC.

CDR3 amino acids: CASSLRTDTQYF. The CDR3 nucleotides are TGTGCCAGCAGCCTCCGGACAGATACGCAGTATTTT. The chain recombines TRBV11-2 with TRBJ2-3; D gene uncertain. V was trimmed by 5 bases and J by 3 bases, leaving 6 bases between them. The germline CDR1 and CDR2 sequences are SGHAT and FQNNGV. This CDR3 is 12 amino acids long.

This clone has only a few counts. The chain has TRBV18 and TRBJ2-7, with no clear D. Germline-derived CDR1 and CDR2 are KGHSH and LQKENI. The CDR3 spans 12 residues. Between the trimmed V and J ends, which lost 5 bases and 4 bases, there was a span of 9 bases. The chain's CDR3 is CASSTDGYEQYF. The CDR3 DNA reads TGTGCCAGCTCAACGGATGGGTACGAGCAGTACTTC.

V usage is TRBV6-1 and J usage is TRBJ2-1, with D tentatively TRBD1 or TRBD2 (5 bases each). V gave up 6 bases and J gave up 10 bases, with 16 bases separating them. The CDR3 covers 13 residues. Germline-derived CDR1 and CDR2 are MNHNS and SASEGT. The CDR3 nucleotides read TGTGCCAGCAGGAGCCCGGGGCAACGGGAGCAGTTCTTC. The encoded protein is CASRSPGQREQFF.

This rearrangement joins TRBV5-1 to TRBJ1-1; D is unclear. CDR1 and CDR2 from the germline V gene are SGHRS and YFSETQ. Trimming removed 4 bases from V and 1 base from J, with 8 bases in between. This CDR3 region has 13 residues. In DNA, the CDR3 is TGCGCCAGCAGCACCCGACCGAACACTGAAGCTTTCTTT. This translates into CASSTRPNTEAFF. Variable domain in full (rest from reference TRBV5-1 and TRBJ1-1): KAGVTQTPRYLIKTRGQQVTLSCSPISGHRSVSWYQQTPGQGLQFLFEYFSETQRNKGNFPGRFSGRQFSNSRSEMNVSTLELGDSALYLCASSTRPNTEAFFGQGTRLTVV.

The chain couples TRBV5-1 to TRBJ2-3, with TRBD2 identical over 8 bases. The V gene's germline CDR1 is SGHRS and CDR2 YFSETQ. V was clipped by 0 bases and J by 5 bases; unmatched bases: 5. The CDR3 extends over 15 amino acids. CDR3 DNA sequence: TGCGCCAGCAGCTTGGCAGCTAGCGGGCTAGATACGCAGTATTTT. Translation: CASSLAASGLDTQYF.

This chain links TRBV28 with TRBJ2-4, with 9 bases lining up with TRBD2. Trimming removed 8 bases from V and 9 bases from J; junction bases left unmatched: 5. CDR3 size: 12 residues. In germline, CDR1 is MDHEN, CDR2 SYDVKM. CDR3 in amino acids: CASRGGGLIQYF. The CDR3 coding sequence is TGTGCCAGCCGCGGGGGGGGCCTCATTCAGTACTTC. The variable domain in full, with the rest retrieved from reference TRBV28 and TRBJ2-4, is DVKVTQSSRYLVKRTGEKVFLECVQDMDHENMFWYRQDPGLGLRLIYFSYDVKMKEKGDIPEGYSVSREKKERFSLILESASTNQTSMYLCASRGGGLIQYFGAGTRLSVL.

The V and J genes are TRBV27 and TRBJ1-2; a weak D match, TRBD1 (5 bases). The CDR3 is made up of 13 amino acids. Germline CDR1 is MNHEY and CDR2 is SMNVEV (reference sequence). Trimming removed 0 bases from V and 8 bases from J, with 10 bases in between. The CDR3 region is CASSLSGGAGYTF. The CDR3, as DNA: TGTGCCAGCAGTTTATCCGGCGGGGCCGGCTACACCTTC.

The chain joins TRBV2 to TRBJ2-6; maybe TRBD1 (6 bases). The germline V and J ends were trimmed by 9 bases and 0 bases, with 15 bases remaining between them. This CDR3 is built from 16 residues. Germline values: CDR1 SNHLY, CDR2 FYNNEI. The CDR3 reads CARATGSLSGANVLTF. The CDR3 DNA is TGTGCCAGGGCTACAGGGAGCCTCTCTGGGGCCAACGTCCTGACTTTC.

This clone was seen just once. The chain uses TRBV29-1 and TRBJ2-2; D not certain. Germline CDR1 SQVTM, CDR2 ANQGSEA. Deletions cut 5 bases from V and 3 bases from J, with 10 bases between. This CDR3 is built from 13 residues. The CDR3 DNA sequence: TGCAGCGTTAGGAAGGTCGACACCGGGGAGCTGTTTTTT. Its translation: CSVRKVDTGELFF.

The CDR3 DNA reads as TGTGCCAGCAGTTCCCGGAGAAGGGGGCACACTGAAGCTTTCTTT. It yields the protein CASSSRRRGHTEAFF. The J gene is TRBJ1-1, the V gene TRBV27, with TRBD1 identical over 7 bases. The V segment lost 4 bases and the J segment 3 bases; nucleotides outside the gene matches: 8. Germline V gives CDR1 MNHEY, CDR2 SMNVEV (reference sequence). This CDR3 contains 15 residues.

This clone was picked up one time. The rearrangement uses TRBV19 and TRBJ1-1, with no clear D. The CDR3 is 12 residues long. The germline gives CDR1 LNHDA, CDR2 SQIVND (reference sequence). The V gene lost 5 bases and the J gene lost 0 bases, with 4 bases spanning the gap. CDR3 protein: CASSQLNTEAFF. The CDR3 DNA reads as TGTGCCAGTAGTCAATTGAACACTGAAGCTTTCTTT.

The chain joins TRBV11-2 to TRBJ2-1; no clear D gene. Trimming took 7 bases from V and 8 from J, leaving 15 bases between them. The CDR3 contains 13 residues. The V gene's germline CDR1 is SGHAT and CDR2 FQNNGV. CDR3 coding DNA: TGTGCCAGCAACCGAATTTTGGGCGATGAGCAGTTCTTC. Encoded protein: CASNRILGDEQFF.

This chain uses TRBV5-1 with TRBJ2-1; 13 bases fit TRBD2. V was clipped by 3 bases and J by 5 bases; unmatched bases: 8. The germline V gene encodes CDR1 SGHRS and CDR2 YFSETQ. The CDR3 consists of 17 residues. The CDR3 region is CASSYRTSGSGNNEQFF. CDR3 in DNA: TGCGCCAGCAGCTACCGGACTAGCGGGAGTGGAAACAATGAGCAGTTCTTC.

Regarding this clone: The junction departs from the called germline gene at one end, perhaps through a read error. The V and J genes are TRBV5-1 and TRBJ2-2; TRBD1 matches 7 bases. The germline gives CDR1 SGHRS, CDR2 YFSETQ. The CDR3 contains 14 residues. The CDR3 coding sequence is TGCGCCAGCAGGTTGGGACAGCTCACCGGGGAGCTGTTTTTT. It encodes CASRLGQLTGELFF.

This chain uses TRBV10-3 with TRBJ2-7; D not certain. This CDR3 is 11 amino acids long. Germline CDR1 ENHRY, CDR2 SYGVKD. V shed 8 bases and J shed 5 bases, with 10 bases lying between them. The CDR3: CAILVGHEQYF. The DNA of the CDR3 is TGTGCCATCCTGGTTGGCCACGAGCAGTACTTC.

Turning to this clone: The same CDR3 can be traced to other DNA sequences in this sample. The chain is built from TRBV28 and TRBJ1-1; D may be TRBD1 (5 bases). Germline CDR1 MDHEN, CDR2 SYDVKM. V was clipped by 8 bases and J by 0 bases, with 10 bases between them. The CDR3 sequence is 13 residues long. CDR3 coding DNA: TGTGCCAGCGCGACAGCTATGAACACTGAAGCTTTCTTT. Its protein product is CASATAMNTEAFF.

V and J are TRBV7-6 and TRBJ1-1; no clear D. This CDR3 region has 14 residues. Deletions cut 5 bases from V and 4 bases from J, with 14 bases between. Germline CDR1 reads SGHVS; CDR2 reads FNYEAQ. The CDR3 sequence is CASSPKSSGTEAFF. The DNA of the CDR3 is TGTGCCAGCAGCCCGAAGAGTTCAGGCACTGAAGCTTTCTTT.

The chain couples TRBV5-6 to TRBJ2-3; TRBD2 matches 12 bases. The CDR3 spans 17 residues. The germline CDR1 and CDR2 sequences are SGHDT and YYEEEE. The ends lost 2 bases at V and 2 bases at J; junction bases unmatched: 6. For the CDR3, the DNA is TGTGCCAGCAGCTTAAGAGGACTAGCGGGACTCACAGATACGCAGTATTTT. Its translation: CASSLRGLAGLTDTQYF.

The chain recombines TRBV11-2 with TRBJ2-5, with a possible D match to TRBD1 (6 bases). Trimming removed 0 bases from V and 3 bases from J, with 8 bases in between. The CDR3 loop spans 14 amino acids. Germline CDR1 reads SGHAT; CDR2 reads FQNNGV. In DNA, the CDR3 is TGTGCCAGCAGCTTAGATAACAGGGAAGAGACCCAGTACTTC. Translating it yields CASSLDNREETQYF.

The chain combines TRBV11-3 with TRBJ2-1; D tentatively fits TRBD1 or TRBD2 (7 bases each). The CDR3 totals 16 residues. V gave up 5 bases and J gave up 4 bases, with 18 bases separating them. Germline V gives CDR1 SGHNT, CDR2 YENEEA. CDR3 residues: CASSPQGTMDYNEQFF. In DNA, the CDR3 is TGTGCCAGCAGCCCACAGGGGACTATGGATTACAATGAGCAGTTCTTC.

This clone was counted between two and nine times. The chain combines TRBV28 with TRBJ1-5; D is undetermined. Trimming removed 2 bases from V and 3 bases from J, with 8 bases in between. This CDR3 comprises 14 residues. CDR1 is MDHEN and CDR2 is SYDVKM in the germline V gene. The chain's CDR3 is CASSLGQYNQPQHF. CDR3 DNA: TGTGCCAGCAGTTTAGGGCAGTACAATCAGCCCCAGCATTTT.

The gene calls are TRBV30 and TRBJ2-7, with 10 bases that match TRBD2. The CDR3 sequence is 13 residues long. Germline V lookup: CDR1 GTSNPN, CDR2 SVGIG (reference sequence). With V trimmed by 8 bases and J by 4 bases, 8 bases remained unmatched. The CDR3 loop is CAGPGLANYEQYF. CDR3 DNA sequence: TGTGCCGGTCCGGGACTAGCGAATTACGAGCAGTACTTC.

The CDR3 sequence: CASSLGAGRETQYF. DNA of the CDR3: TGCGCCAGCAGCCTCGGAGCGGGGCGCGAGACCCAGTACTTC. The J gene is TRBJ2-5, the V gene TRBV4-3, with 7 bases fitting TRBD2. Losses at the gene ends were 4 bases for V and 5 bases for J; bases not matched to a gene: 7. This CDR3 has 14 amino acids. Looked up from germline, CDR1 is LGHNA and CDR2 is YSLEER.

This chain joins TRBV11-3 and TRBJ2-7; D might be TRBD1 (5 bases). Germline V CDR1 and CDR2: SGHNT, YENEEA. This CDR3 has 13 amino acids. The ends were cut back, 3 bases at V and 3 bases at J, with 9 bases in the middle. CDR3 in amino acids: CASSFGHLYEQYF. The CDR3 coding sequence is TGTGCCAGCAGCTTCGGACACCTCTACGAGCAGTACTTC.

The chain recombines TRBV4-1 with TRBJ2-5; no clear D gene. The V gene lost 4 bases and the J gene lost 2 bases, with 20 bases spanning the gap. The CDR3 runs 17 residues. CDR1 and CDR2 from the germline V gene are MGHRA and YSYEKL. In DNA, the CDR3 is TGCGCCAGCAGCCTCACGCTAGGTTTACCACCTCAAGAGACCCAGTACTTC. This sequence encodes CASSLTLGLPPQETQYF.